The clone carrying this T cell receptor (beta chain) was seen only a few times. Its specificity is not known. The junction shows a germline mismatch at one end, possibly a read error. CDR1 SGHTA and CDR2 FQGNSA come from the germline V gene. The CDR3 consists of 13 residues. The entry originates in a study of beta chain features in type 1 diabetes. Whole-study findings and limits: A potential influence of HLA type upon TCRB rearrangement remained unresolved herein.

Approximately 110 mL of blood, on average, came from one heparinised draw per donor. Sorted cells reached over 98% purity in every population. Expressed TCRB transcripts were sequenced because the entire RNA isolate underwent reverse transcription. Repertoires were generated with immunoSEQ multiplex PCR, while TCRdb's copy carries only in-frame clones and drops some. This sample has 330,000 or so clones; less than 15% occur once, and the top ten carry over 5.5%. V is TRBV7-2 and J is TRBJ2-5; D call uncertain. Sequencing used central memory CD4+ T cells from blood. This receptor was taken from a young man in good health. For the CDR3, the DNA is TGCGCCAGCAGCCAAGACAAATGGGAGACCCAGTACTTC. Residues: CASSQDKWETQYF.